These 18 T cell receptor beta chains originate from one sample sequenced in a study of cytotoxic CD8 clonotypes in ibrutinib-treated CLL. Measured with immunoSEQ multiplex PCR; TCRdb has only the in-frame clones, and not every one. Seen here are more than 85,000 clones, roughly four fifths observed once, and the top ten hold around 23%. This specimen was PBMCs, taken after 24 months of ibrutinib treatment. The receptors here all came from a human donor with chronic lymphocytic leukemia.

The chain couples TRBV18 to TRBJ2-1; TRBD2 matches at 10 bases. Per germline, CDR1 KGHSH and CDR2 LQKENI. V dropped 5 bases and J dropped 9; count of bases not matched to a gene: 7. The CDR3 is 14 residues long. The CDR3 DNA sequence: TGTGCCAGCTCAGGAGCGGGAGGGCCGACTGAGCAGTTCTTC. Translating it yields CASSGAGGPTEQFF. Full variable domain (outside the CDR3, taken from reference TRBV18 and TRBJ2-1): NAGVMQNPRHLVRRRGQEARLRCSPMKGHSHVYWYRQLPEEGLKFMVYLQKENIIDESGMPKERFSAEFPKEGPSILRIQQVVRGDSAAYFCASSGAGGPTEQFFGPGTRLTVL.

The rearrangement joins TRBV19 to TRBJ2-3, with TRBD2 matching over 7 bases. J was trimmed by 4 bases and V by 3 bases; bases with no gene match: 10. CDR1 and CDR2 from the germline V gene are LNHDA and SQIVND (reference sequence). The CDR3 totals 16 residues. The DNA of the CDR3 is TGTGCCAGTAGTATCCCTAGCGGCTACACCGCAGATACGCAGTATTTT. It specifies CASSIPSGYTADTQYF.

In regard to this clone: Distinct nucleotide sequences in the sample also encode this CDR3. This chain uses TRBV2 with TRBJ1-1; D is possibly TRBD1 (5 bases). CDR1 is SNHLY and CDR2 is FYNNEI in the germline V gene. V was cut by 4 bases and J by 2 bases, with 8 bases left in between. The CDR3 is 13 residues long. CDR3 DNA: TGTGCCAGCAGTGTAGGGGAAAACACTGAAGCTTTCTTT. It encodes CASSVGENTEAFF.

V usage is TRBV10-3 and J usage is TRBJ1-2; TRBD1 is a possible D gene (6 bases). The CDR3 length is 18 residues. Germline CDR1 is ENHRY and CDR2 is SYGVKD. V shed 0 bases and J shed 8 bases, with 25 bases lying between them. CDR3 sequence: CAISESDIGGARLRGYTF. CDR3 coding DNA: TGTGCCATCAGTGAGTCCGATATTGGGGGGGCGAGATTGAGAGGCTACACCTTC.

V gene TRBV28 combines with J gene TRBJ2-2; 8 bases are shared with TRBD1. The CDR3 is 13 residues long. Per the germline V gene, CDR1 is MDHEN and CDR2 is SYDVKM. After removal of 6 bases from V and 6 bases from J, the junction contained 3 bases not matched to a gene. The CDR3 region has the DNA TGTGCCAGCAGCTTACAGGGGGCCGGGGAGCTGTTTTTT. This sequence encodes CASSLQGAGELFF.

The chain is built from TRBV6-1 and TRBJ2-3; TRBD1 agrees at 9 bases. Germline loops: CDR1 MNHNS, CDR2 SASEGT. V was pared by 4 bases and J by 3 bases, with 5 bases of the junction left unmatched. The CDR3 has 15 amino acids. The CDR3 bases are TGTGCCAGCAGTGCCAGGACAGGGGAGACAGATACGCAGTATTTT. Its translation: CASSARTGETDTQYF.

This clone was observed a handful of times. This chain joins TRBV5-4 and TRBJ1-1, with D hard to call. This CDR3 is built from 12 residues. V lost 5 bases, J lost 5 bases, and 10 bases lay in between. Germline CDR1 is SGHNT and CDR2 is YYREEE (reference sequence). CDR3 sequence: CASRLYETEAFF. For the CDR3, the DNA is TGTGCCAGCAGACTTTATGAGACTGAAGCTTTCTTT.

The J gene is TRBJ2-3, the V gene TRBV4-1; 7 nucleotides match TRBD1. CDR1 and CDR2 (germline): MGHRA, YSYEKL. V shed 3 bases, J shed 2 bases, and the junction held 5 bases outside the gene matches. CDR3 length: 15 residues. The chain's CDR3 is CASSHRDSYTDTQYF. The CDR3, as DNA: TGCGCCAGCAGCCACCGGGACAGCTACACAGATACGCAGTATTTT.

The gene calls are TRBV2 and TRBJ2-5; D remains ambiguous. This CDR3 contains 11 residues. Germline CDR1 is SNHLY and CDR2 is FYNNEI. V lost 6 bases and J 2 bases, leaving 4 bases between the germline ends. CDR3 in amino acids: CASRQQETQYF. DNA for the CDR3: TGTGCCAGCAGACAGCAAGAGACCCAGTACTTC.

This clone was detected only a few times. The chain couples TRBV7-2 to TRBJ1-2, with 8 bases identical to TRBD1. V shed 2 bases and J 8 bases; nucleotides not matched to a gene: 4. Germline loops: CDR1 SGHTA, CDR2 FQGNSA. This CDR3 comprises 13 residues. The CDR3 sequence is CASSLQGAQGYTF. CDR3 coding DNA: TGTGCCAGCAGCTTACAGGGGGCGCAAGGCTACACCTTC.

The rearrangement uses TRBV19 and TRBJ1-5; tentative D call: TRBD1 (6 bases). Trimming took off 5 bases at V and 7 bases at J, with 18 bases between the two ends. CDR1 is LNHDA and CDR2 is SQIVND in the germline V gene (reference sequence). The CDR3 sequence is 15 residues long. This CDR3 is CASSPGGGQQQPQHF. The CDR3 nucleotides read TGTGCCAGTAGTCCCGGAGGGGGTCAACAGCAGCCCCAGCATTTT.

The rearrangement uses TRBV7-9 and TRBJ2-1, with TRBD2 matching 7 bases. The V and J ends lost 2 bases and 9 bases, in that order; junction bases with no gene match: 10. Germline V gene data show CDR1 as SEHNR and CDR2 as FQNEAQ (reference sequence). This CDR3 is built from 15 residues. CDR3 residues: CASSLISGARVEQFF. Written as DNA, the CDR3 is TGTGCCAGCAGCTTAATCAGCGGGGCCCGGGTTGAGCAGTTCTTC.

The chain uses TRBV30 and TRBJ2-7; D gene ambiguous. Germline CDR1 GTSNPN, CDR2 SVGIG (reference sequence). The CDR3 runs to 15 residues. The V and J ends lost 6 bases and 3 bases respectively, with 21 bases between them. This CDR3 reads CACDTPRRRFYEQYF. The CDR3 DNA reads as TGTGCCTGTGATACCCCGCGCAGGAGATTCTACGAGCAGTACTTC.

The V call is TRBV19, the J call TRBJ2-5, with 8 positions matching TRBD2. Germline V gene data show CDR1 as LNHDA and CDR2 as SQIVND (reference sequence). V trimming: 4 bases; J trimming: 5 bases; junction bases outside the gene matches: 12. The CDR3 loop spans 16 amino acids. The CDR3 region has the DNA TGTGCCAGTAGTAGCGGAGGCGGGGGGTTCGAGGAGACCCAGTACTTC. It translates to CASSSGGGGFEETQYF.

The chain combines TRBV5-5 with TRBJ1-4, with D hard to call. V shed 0 bases and J shed 9 bases, with 15 bases lying between them. The CDR3 loop spans 15 amino acids. Germline-derived CDR1 and CDR2 are SGHKS and YYEKEE (reference sequence). The CDR3 region is CASSLDVGLVKKLFF. The CDR3 DNA sequence: TGTGCCAGCAGCTTGGACGTCGGTCTGGTGAAAAAACTGTTTTTT.

The V and J genes are TRBV5-4 and TRBJ1-1; D gene unclear. V lost 2 bases and J 1 base, leaving 12 bases between the germline ends. The CDR3 is made up of 15 amino acids. Germline V gene lookup returns CDR1 SGHNT and CDR2 YYREEE (reference sequence). The chain's CDR3 is CASSLYGRRNTEAFF. The CDR3 bases are TGTGCCAGCAGCTTATATGGACGGAGGAACACTGAAGCTTTCTTT. The whole variable domain, filled in from reference TRBV5-4 and TRBJ1-1, reads ETGVTQSPTHLIKTRGQQVTLRCSSQSGHNTVSWYQQALGQGPQFIFQYYREEENGRGNFPPRFSGLQFPNYSSELNVNALELDDSALYLCASSLYGRRNTEAFFGQGTRLTVV.

This rearrangement joins TRBV2 to TRBJ2-1; TRBD2 agrees at 11 bases. The trim removed 7 bases at V and 8 bases at J, leaving 7 bases unmatched. The CDR3 covers 14 residues. CDR1 is SNHLY, CDR2 FYNNEI, per germline. The CDR3 protein is CASTGVAGGDEQFF. CDR3 nucleotide sequence: TGTGCCAGCACAGGGGTAGCGGGAGGGGATGAGCAGTTCTTC.

This chain connects TRBV2 to TRBJ1-1, with D uncertain. Germline CDR1 and CDR2: SNHLY and FYNNEI. V was shortened by 10 bases and J by 11 bases, with 17 bases between the two germline ends. There are 11 residues in the CDR3. The CDR3 sequence is CATSVGFGAFF. In DNA, the CDR3 is TGTGCCACCTCGGTGGGGTTCGGGGCTTTCTTT.